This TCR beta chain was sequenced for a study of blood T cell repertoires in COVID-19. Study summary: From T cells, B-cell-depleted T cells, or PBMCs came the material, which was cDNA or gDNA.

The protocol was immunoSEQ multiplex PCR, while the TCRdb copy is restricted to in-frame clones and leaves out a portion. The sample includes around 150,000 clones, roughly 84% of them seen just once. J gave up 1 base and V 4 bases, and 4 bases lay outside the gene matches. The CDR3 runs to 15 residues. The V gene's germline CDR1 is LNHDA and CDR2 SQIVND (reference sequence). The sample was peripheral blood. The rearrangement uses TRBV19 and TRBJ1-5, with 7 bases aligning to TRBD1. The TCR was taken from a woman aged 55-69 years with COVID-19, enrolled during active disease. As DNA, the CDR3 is TGTGCCAGTAGTACGCAGGGGGACAGCAATCAGCCCCAGCATTTT. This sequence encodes CASSTQGDSNQPQHF.